These 16 T cell receptor beta chains were all obtained from the same sample, sequenced in a study of blood T cell repertoires in COVID-19. Produced via immunoSEQ multiplex PCR; TCRdb's table is partial and in-frame only. The sample gives about 480,000 clones, about 87% of which show up once; 10% to 15% is in the top ten. Sequenced material: peripheral blood. The source of these receptors is a woman between 50 and 59 years old with COVID-19, enrolled during active disease.

The chain has TRBV7-2 and TRBJ1-2, with 10 bases lining up with TRBD1. This CDR3 is 15 amino acids long. The germline gives CDR1 SGHTA, CDR2 FQGNSA. Trimming cost V 5 bases and J 5 bases; bases outside gene matches: 8. CDR3 protein: CASSPLPGQGYGYTF. The DNA of the CDR3 is TGTGCCAGCAGCCCCTTACCGGGACAGGGGTATGGCTACACCTTC.

Concerning this clone itself: Other DNA sequences in the sample encode the same CDR3. The CDR3 bases are TGTGCCAGCAGTTCCCAGGGGTCGAATCAGCCCCAGCATTTT. It codes for CASSSQGSNQPQHF. This rearrangement joins TRBV6-5 to TRBJ1-5; D is possibly TRBD1 (6 bases). V gave up 4 bases and J gave up 4 bases, with 11 bases separating them. Germline CDR1 and CDR2: MNHEY and SVGAGI. This CDR3 region has 14 residues.

This chain joins TRBV30 and TRBJ1-1; D may be TRBD1 (5 bases). The CDR3 totals 14 residues. Germline CDR1 reads GTSNPN; CDR2 reads SVGIG (reference sequence). V lost 0 bases and J lost 4, with 12 bases in between. CDR3 coding DNA: TGTGCCTGGAGTGTCCCCAGGGCCGCCACTGAAGCTTTCTTT. This sequence encodes CAWSVPRAATEAFF.

This clone was seen once. The chain carries TRBV12-3 or TRBV12-4 and TRBJ2-7; a possible D gene is TRBD1 (5 bases). This CDR3 spans 12 amino acids. V was trimmed by 3 bases and J by 6 bases, leaving 9 bases between them. CDR3 protein: CASSFRVPEQYF. The CDR3 nucleotides are TGTGCCAGCAGTTTCAGGGTTCCCGAGCAGTACTTC.

The J gene is TRBJ1-2, the V gene TRBV2; possibly TRBD1 for D (6 bases). V lost 3 bases to trimming and J lost 3 bases, with 11 bases between them. The CDR3 spans 14 residues. Germline V lookup: CDR1 SNHLY, CDR2 FYNNEI. This chain's CDR3 is CASSELDSYYGYTF. The CDR3 DNA sequence: TGTGCCAGCAGTGAGTTGGACAGCTACTATGGCTACACCTTC.

This chain links TRBV28 with TRBJ2-7, with a tentative D call TRBD2 (6 bases). This CDR3 contains 15 residues. CDR1 and CDR2 (germline): MDHEN, SYDVKM. The V end lost 6 bases, the J end lost 3 bases, and 18 bases lay between the germline ends. The CDR3 coding sequence is TGTGCCAGCAGCGCCGGGGACTCCTCCTTCTACGAGCAGTACTTC. Encoded protein: CASSAGDSSFYEQYF.

This chain's CDR3 is CASSPVTDGNQPQHF. The CDR3 nucleotides are TGTGCCAGCAGTCCGGTAACAGACGGCAATCAGCCCCAGCATTTT. The chain uses TRBV7-8 and TRBJ1-5; D is unresolved. The CDR3 contains 15 residues. V lost 6 bases, J lost 2 bases, and 14 bases lay in between. In germline, CDR1 is SGHVS, CDR2 FQNEAQ.

The chain joins TRBV5-1 to TRBJ1-2; D possibly corresponds to TRBD1 (5 bases). The V end was cut by 2 bases, the J end by 8 bases, with 13 bases between. CDR1 and CDR2 (germline): SGHRS, YFSETQ. The CDR3 length is 13 residues. This CDR3 is CASSFYQGRGYTF. Written as DNA, the CDR3 is TGCGCCAGCAGCTTTTATCAGGGTCGGGGCTACACCTTC.

This chain connects TRBV7-9 to TRBJ1-5; no clear D gene. CDR3 size: 14 residues. Germline values: CDR1 SEHNR, CDR2 FQNEAQ (reference sequence). V was clipped by 5 bases and J by 3 bases, with 11 bases between them. In DNA form, the CDR3 reads TGTGCCAGCAGCGTCGGGAGAGACAATCAGCCCCAGCATTTT. Its translation is CASSVGRDNQPQHF.

This clone was detected only once. CDR3 sequence reads: CASSTGVSNQPQHF. CDR3 DNA sequence: TGTGCCAGCAGCACGGGGGTTAGCAATCAGCCCCAGCATTTT. V and J are TRBV7-2 and TRBJ1-5, with D perhaps matching TRBD1 (5 bases). Trimming left V 5 bases short and J 0 bases short, with 8 bases between. Looked up from germline, CDR1 is SGHTA and CDR2 is FQGNSA. The CDR3 contains 14 residues. Supplemented by reference TRBV7-2 and TRBJ1-5, the full variable domain reads GAGVSQSPSNKVTEKGKDVELRCDPISGHTALYWYRQSLGQGLEFLIYFQGNSAPDKSGLPSDRFSAERTGGSVSTLTIQRTQQEDSAVYLCASSTGVSNQPQHFGDGTRLSIL.

This clone has more than one count but fewer than ten. The chain employs TRBV4-1 and TRBJ2-3; 11 bases are a match to TRBD1. Germline V gene sequence: CDR1 MGHRA, CDR2 YSYEKL. Trimming at V came to 4 bases and at J to 4 bases, leaving 4 bases not matched to a gene. The CDR3 is made up of 15 amino acids. In nucleotides, the CDR3 is TGCGCCAGCAGCCTTCGGACAGGGGGCGCAGATACGCAGTATTTT. Residues: CASSLRTGGADTQYF.

The CDR3 region has the DNA TGTGCCAGCAGTGAAAGCAGGGGGATCTACAATGAGCAGTTCTTC. Protein: CASSESRGIYNEQFF. V is TRBV6-1 and J is TRBJ2-1; 7 positions match TRBD1. J gave up 3 bases and V 2 bases, and 4 bases lay outside the gene matches. This CDR3 spans 15 amino acids. In germline, CDR1 is MNHNS, CDR2 SASEGT.

The chain employs TRBV30 and TRBJ2-1, with D maybe TRBD2 (5 bases). The CDR3 has 11 amino acids. The germline V gene encodes CDR1 GTSNPN and CDR2 SVGIG (reference sequence). The V gene lost 5 bases and the J gene lost 7 bases, with 9 bases spanning the gap. The CDR3 DNA sequence: TGTGCCTGGGCCTCGGGAAATGAGCAGTTCTTC. Protein sequence: CAWASGNEQFF. Looking up the rest from reference TRBV30 and TRBJ2-1 gives the full variable domain: SQTIHQWPATLVQPVGSPLSLECTVEGTSNPNLYWYRQAAGRGLQLLFYSVGIGQISSEVPQNLSASRPQDRQFILSSKKLLLSDSGFYLCAWASGNEQFFGPGTRLTVL.

J is TRBJ2-3 and V is TRBV5-1; 8 bases align to TRBD2. Germline V lookup: CDR1 SGHRS, CDR2 YFSETQ. CDR3 length equals 16 residues. The J segment lost 5 bases and the V segment lost 4 bases, leaving 12 bases of the junction unmatched. CDR3 protein: CASSIAGTRQIDTQYF. In DNA, the CDR3 is TGCGCCAGCAGCATCGCCGGGACTAGACAGATAGATACGCAGTATTTT.

The chain employs TRBV11-3 and TRBJ2-1, with D maybe TRBD2 (6 bases). CDR1 and CDR2 from the germline V gene are SGHNT and YENEEA. This CDR3 comprises 13 residues. V dropped 5 bases and J dropped 1 base, with 6 bases sitting between them. The CDR3 sequence is CASSAGSYNEQFF. The CDR3 DNA sequence: TGTGCCAGCAGCGCGGGGTCCTACAATGAGCAGTTCTTC.

This chain joins TRBV19 and TRBJ1-6; weak D call: TRBD1 (6 bases). CDR1 and CDR2 from the germline V gene are LNHDA and SQIVND (reference sequence). CDR3 length: 14 residues. Trimming left V 6 bases short and J 5 bases short, with 11 bases between. The CDR3 DNA sequence: TGTGCCAGTAGGTCAGGGGCGGATAATTCACCCCTCCACTTT. It codes for CASRSGADNSPLHF. The whole variable domain, filled in from reference TRBV19 and TRBJ1-6, reads DGGITQSPKYLFRKEGQNVTLSCEQNLNHDAMYWYRQDPGQGLRLIYYSQIVNDFQKGDIAEGYSVSREKKESFPLTVTSAQKNPTAFYLCASRSGADNSPLHFGNGTRLTVT.